This T cell receptor beta chain was identified during a study of long-term antiretroviral therapy in people with HIV (dated by TCRdb to between 2020 and 2023). For context, the study as a whole: The earliest samples were collected about a decade before the 2015 WHO recommendation for immediate ART, when ART was typically delayed until CD4 counts fell. A total of 150 to 200 cryopreserved PBMC samples came from a few dozen adults with confirmed HIV infection and were collected serially over a mean of approximately six years (range 1-12). A retrospective serial study tested whether ART initiation and durable HIV suppression were associated with changes in peripheral blood TRB repertoire composition and diversity. No cross-contamination during QIAcube processing turned up in test extractions that ran a monoclonal T-cell line alongside 25 to 35 polyclonal samples. Eleven of the 30 participants with HIV were female. General study outcomes and caveats: Narrower CDR3 length ranges were observed in HIV repertoires than in controls, and an antigen-experienced repertoire with only a slight naive shift after ART was suggested by the network structure. Limited PBMC availability meant only the TCR beta chain was sequenced, without alpha chain pairing. Because cell numbers in pre-ART samples were limited, unsorted PBMC were profiled instead of sorted CD4+ and CD8+ T cells. Expanded TRB clones identified before ART initiation dominated the repertoire across all time points, though the dominance fluctuated and decreased in many PLHIV after ART. Inferences about post-ART repertoire changes are limited because no data were available on ART adherence, viral resistance or therapy changes. The samples span the years 2004 to 2017, and the ART regimens used may be less effective than current regimens. Starting ART was linked to a significant rise in TRB diversity, yet even after long-term ART the diversity remained significantly lower than in transplant donor controls.

The CDR3 measures 14 amino acids from cysteine to phenylalanine. Of the read, only the CDR3 DNA is kept; its 42 bases are in frame from base 1. The germline V gene specifies SGDLS as CDR1 and YYNGEE as CDR2. The V end gives up 1 base and the J end 4 bases, leaving 3 bases in the junction not matched to a gene. About this clone: Its antigen has not been determined. Base quality data are lacking; no much larger clone is found one base away.

To be included, a participant needed at least one PBMC sample from before ART initiation plus at least two post-ART samples. All participants with HIV were treated in the United States of America. Before DNA extraction, cryopreserved samples containing roughly 1-10 million PBMC were thawed and washed. At the time of the earliest PBMC sample for each participant with HIV, ages ranged from about 23 to 60 years. PBMC samples were contributed by each participant from 1-4 timepoints before ART initiation and 2-8 timepoints after ART initiation, with a median of 7 samples. For every participant, serial HIV viral load, CD4+ T-cell count, ART history and demographic data were obtained. Using a Qiagen kit on a QIAcube, genomic DNA was extracted from unsorted PBMC, with samples processed in batches of 12. The immunoSEQ hsTCRB v3.0 assay was used at survey level resolution to sequence the TRB variable region. The target sequencing depth for TRB was roughly 35,000-55,000 T-cell genomes per sample. An Illumina MiSeq with a v3 150-cycle kit was used to sequence the pooled TRB libraries. The source study handled its data this way. Repertoire analysis ran in R within a reproducible Nextflow workflow covering QC, data transformation and analysis. LymphoSeq2, an R package for exploring AIRR-Seq data, was used to implement custom analyses. After excluding a few samples that yielded fewer than 5000 total TRB sequences, fewer than 200 HIV repertoires remained for analysis. Of the approximately 190 retained HIV repertoires, almost 60 were collected before and approximately 130 after ART initiation. Repertoires were downsampled to 5000 TRB nucleotide sequences, and summary statistics were averaged over 100 downsampling iterations. The analysis kept only TRB sequences whose CDR3 regions were at least seven amino acids long. A Shannon entropy-derived clonality score and the Gini coefficient were used to measure diversity. In the repertoire networks, any two of the top 5000 CDR3 amino acid sequences were linked whenever the two sequences differed by an edit distance of one. GLIPH2 predicted antigen specificity groups and MHC restriction for TRB CDR3 amino acid sequences. CDR3 amino acid sequences were matched against VDJdb and McPAS-TCR to flag known CMV, EBV, HIV or tissue antigen associations. Pre-ART, post-ART and control groups were compared with Wilcoxon signed-rank tests and Holm-Bonferroni correction. Held by TCRdb, this immuneACCESS table contains in-frame sequences only and omits some clones. Under half of the omission traces to an unresolved V gene where checked; the cause of the rest is unknown. V, J and clone size reflect that table, while D and trimming were determined from the DNA. The sample data list around 19,000 clones, and approximately 80% of these were observed just once. Roughly 15% of the sample rests with the top ten.

Source: unsorted PBMCs, taken 0.3 years after starting antiretroviral therapy. This chain is built from TRBV9 and TRBJ2-3; a stretch of 7 junction bases matches TRBD1. The TCR originated in a woman in her 50s with HIV. The nucleotides read TGTGCCAGCAGCGTACTGACAGGGCCAGATACGCAGTATTTT. Its product reads: CASSVLTGPDTQYF.